These 30 T cell receptor beta chains were all obtained from the same sample, sequenced in a study of cytomegalovirus exposure and HLA in healthy donors. The PCR contained 60 Vbeta and 13 Jbeta primers. The assay was immunoSEQ multiplex PCR, and TCRdb's table has in-frame clones only and misses some. The table records approximately 160,000 clones, 77% of them present only once. Material for sequencing was PBMCs. All receptors come from a woman aged 25-40 years in good health and CMV-seronegative.

The V gene is TRBV9, the J gene TRBJ1-2; maybe TRBD1 (6 bases). The germline V gene encodes CDR1 SGDLS and CDR2 YYNGEE. Trimming cost V 3 bases and J 6 bases, with 15 bases left between them. This CDR3 has 14 residues. The CDR3 sequence is CASSGQGLGHGYTF. CDR3 bases: TGTGCCAGCAGCGGGCAGGGGCTCGGTCATGGCTACACCTTC.

The chain carries TRBV5-4 and TRBJ2-7; 10 nucleotides match TRBD1. Germline trimming cut 3 bases from V and 5 bases from J; bases unmatched to any gene: 5. Germline V gives CDR1 SGHNT, CDR2 YYREEE (reference sequence). CDR3 size: 14 residues. The CDR3 region is CASSSTGGEHEQYF. The DNA of the CDR3 is TGTGCCAGCAGCTCGACAGGGGGCGAGCACGAGCAGTACTTC.

This clone occurred a few times. The chain joins TRBV5-4 to TRBJ2-3, with 7 bases lining up with TRBD2. The CDR3 runs 15 residues. Unmatched junction bases numbered 2, after V lost 0 bases and J lost 1 base. Germline V gene data show CDR1 as SGHNT and CDR2 as YYREEE (reference sequence). The CDR3 spells CASSLAGLGTDTQYF. The CDR3 DNA follows: TGTGCCAGCAGCTTGGCAGGACTAGGCACAGATACGCAGTATTTT.

V usage is TRBV5-1 and J usage is TRBJ1-2; D is unresolved. CDR3 size: 13 residues. Trimming removed 4 bases from V and 2 bases from J, with 9 bases in between. CDR1 is SGHRS and CDR2 is YFSETQ in the germline V gene. CDR3 in amino acids: CASSEEANYGYTF. CDR3 DNA sequence: TGCGCCAGCAGCGAGGAAGCCAACTATGGCTACACCTTC. Variable domain in full (rest from reference TRBV5-1 and TRBJ1-2): KAGVTQTPRYLIKTRGQQVTLSCSPISGHRSVSWYQQTPGQGLQFLFEYFSETQRNKGNFPGRFSGRQFSNSRSEMNVSTLELGDSALYLCASSEEANYGYTFGSGTRLTVV.

V and J are TRBV15 and TRBJ1-2; D is unresolved. With 0 bases removed from V and 3 bases from J, the gap between germline ends came to 8 bases. The CDR3 extends over 14 amino acids. The germline V gene encodes CDR1 LNHNV and CDR2 YYDKDF (reference sequence). The CDR3 loop is CATSRDRRYYGYTF. In DNA form, the CDR3 reads TGTGCCACCAGCAGAGATAGGAGGTACTATGGCTACACCTTC.

The chain joins TRBV29-1 to TRBJ1-4; 10 bases fit TRBD1. V lost 5 bases to trimming and J lost 5 bases; unmatched junction nucleotides: 8. Germline values: CDR1 SQVTM, CDR2 ANQGSEA. The CDR3 is 15 amino acids. DNA of the CDR3: TGCAGCGTTTCTAGCCGGGACAGGGGAAATGAAAAACTGTTTTTT. Encoded protein: CSVSSRDRGNEKLFF.

The CDR3 reads CASSLVLLGTSYNEQFF. CDR3 coding DNA: TGTGCCAGCAGCTTAGTCCTCTTGGGGACTAGTTACAATGAGCAGTTCTTC. V and J are TRBV7-9 and TRBJ2-1; 8 nucleotides agree with TRBD2. The CDR3 is made up of 17 amino acids. Germline V gene data show CDR1 as SEHNR and CDR2 as FQNEAQ (reference sequence). With 1 base clipped from V and 4 bases from J, the junction kept 9 bases outside the gene matches.

The chain is built from TRBV6-1 and TRBJ2-7, with TRBD1 identical over 7 bases. Germline loops: CDR1 MNHNS, CDR2 SASEGT. V lost 7 bases and J lost 1; bases outside the gene matches: 10. This CDR3 is built from 15 residues. The CDR3 sequence: CASNRDRDLSYEQYF. In DNA form, the CDR3 reads TGTGCCAGCAACCGAGACAGGGACCTATCCTACGAGCAGTACTTC.

The chain couples TRBV2 to TRBJ2-1; D remains ambiguous. CDR1 and CDR2 from the germline V gene are SNHLY and FYNNEI. The CDR3 length is 14 residues. V lost 8 bases and J lost 7, with 18 bases in between. The CDR3 is CASPKTDLNNEQFF. CDR3 DNA sequence: TGTGCCAGCCCAAAAACAGACCTAAATAATGAGCAGTTCTTC.

This clone was seen once. The V call is TRBV11-2, the J call TRBJ2-1, with D unclear. V lost 5 bases and J 10 bases, leaving 18 bases between the germline ends. Per germline, CDR1 SGHAT and CDR2 FQNNGV. This CDR3 is 14 amino acids long. The CDR3, as DNA: TGTGCCAGCAGCCTCGAGGTCCGTAGTCCCGAGCAGTTCTTC. This codes for CASSLEVRSPEQFF. The variable domain in full, completed from reference TRBV11-2 and TRBJ2-1, reads EAGVAQSPRYKIIEKRQSVAFWCNPISGHATLYWYQQILGQGPKLLIQFQNNGVVDDSQLPKDRFSAERLKGVDSTLKIQPAKLEDSAVYLCASSLEVRSPEQFFGPGTRLTVL.

In this sample, this clone turned up a few times. The gene calls are TRBV19 and TRBJ2-7, with 8 nucleotides matching TRBD1. The CDR3 sequence is 15 residues long. V lost 6 bases to trimming and J lost 3 bases; unmatched junction nucleotides: 10. The germline CDR1 and CDR2 sequences are LNHDA and SQIVND (reference sequence). The CDR3 reads CASRPTGQGFYEQYF. The CDR3 nucleotides read TGTGCCAGTAGGCCGACCGGACAGGGATTCTACGAGCAGTACTTC.

This chain joins TRBV5-1 and TRBJ1-5, with D unclear. The germline gives CDR1 SGHRS, CDR2 YFSETQ. Trimming took 3 bases from V and 2 from J, leaving 12 bases between them. The CDR3 loop spans 15 amino acids. In DNA, the CDR3 is TGCGCCAGCAGCTCCAAGAGTCTTGGCAATCAGCCCCAGCATTTT. This translates into CASSSKSLGNQPQHF.

The chain employs TRBV28 and TRBJ1-4, with no clear D. This CDR3 contains 13 residues. Trimming took 3 bases from V and 4 from J, leaving 6 bases between them. From germline, CDR1 is MDHEN and CDR2 SYDVKM. This chain's CDR3 is CASSFSYNEKLFF. The CDR3 nucleotides read TGTGCCAGCAGTTTCTCCTATAATGAAAAACTGTTTTTT.

This CDR3 is CASSQDRGARDGYTF. The CDR3 nucleotides are TGCGCCAGCAGCCAAGATCGGGGGGCAAGAGACGGCTACACCTTC. V and J are TRBV4-1 and TRBJ1-2; possibly TRBD1 for D (6 bases). V lost 0 bases to trimming and J lost 8 bases, with 16 bases between them. Germline V gene sequence: CDR1 MGHRA, CDR2 YSYEKL. The CDR3 totals 15 residues.

This clone has a handful of counts. The sample has other DNA sequences that encode this CDR3 too. The chain links TRBV27 to TRBJ1-5; D is perhaps TRBD1 (5 bases). Deletions cut 3 bases from V and 3 bases from J, with 9 bases between. Germline V gene sequence: CDR1 MNHEY, CDR2 SMNVEV (reference sequence). This CDR3 is built from 14 residues. The CDR3 nucleotides are TGTGCCAGCAGTTTTGGGGCTGACAATCAGCCCCAGCATTTT. This translates into CASSFGADNQPQHF.

V gene TRBV15 combines with J gene TRBJ1-2; TRBD1 matches 7 bases. J lost 8 bases, V lost 0 bases, and 9 bases had no gene match. The CDR3 runs 15 residues. Germline V gene lookup returns CDR1 LNHNV and CDR2 YYDKDF (reference sequence). CDR3 DNA sequence: TGTGCCACCAGCAGAGATCGAGTAACAGGGGAAGGCTACACCTTC. Translation: CATSRDRVTGEGYTF.

This clone was counted only a few times. This chain links TRBV27 with TRBJ1-2, with unresolved D. Germline CDR1 MNHEY, CDR2 SMNVEV (reference sequence). CDR3 length: 13 residues. V lost 2 bases and J 4 bases, leaving 8 bases between the germline ends. The CDR3 DNA reads TGTGCCAGCAGTTTACGGGGTAGCTATGGCTACACCTTC. As protein: CASSLRGSYGYTF.

DNA for the CDR3: TGTGCCAGCAGTCCTCAATCGGGGTTTCAACCCCAGCATTTT. Translated, it gives CASSPQSGFQPQHF. The rearrangement joins TRBV28 to TRBJ1-5; D gene ambiguous. Trimming pared 5 bases from V and 10 bases from J, leaving 18 bases between. The CDR3 is 14 amino acids. Germline-derived CDR1 and CDR2 are MDHEN and SYDVKM.

The chain joins TRBV4-1 to TRBJ2-3, with 7 bases lining up with TRBD1. The CDR3 extends over 13 amino acids. The junction had 1 base not matched to a gene; V was cut back by 2 bases and J by 5 bases. CDR1 MGHRA and CDR2 YSYEKL come from the germline V gene. This CDR3 reads CASSQPGGDTQYF. CDR3 DNA: TGCGCCAGCAGCCAACCAGGGGGAGATACGCAGTATTTT.

This chain links TRBV4-3 with TRBJ2-7; 9 positions agree with TRBD1. The V gene end was trimmed by 2 bases and the J gene end by 3 bases; junction bases not matched to a gene: 5. CDR1 is LGHNA, CDR2 YSLEER, per germline. There are 15 residues in the CDR3. CDR3 in DNA: TGCGCCAGCAGCCAACTGACAGGGGGGCTCTACGAGCAGTACTTC. It yields the protein CASSQLTGGLYEQYF.

This clone was observed a single time. The V and J genes are TRBV5-6 and TRBJ1-1; possible D gene TRBD1, 6 bases. Trimming pared 1 base from V and 4 bases from J, leaving 20 bases between. The CDR3 extends over 17 amino acids. The germline CDR1 and CDR2 sequences are SGHDT and YYEEEE. CDR3 sequence (DNA): TGTGCCAGCAGCTTGATCTCAATCTGGGGCAGGGGCACTGAAGCTTTCTTT. Its translation is CASSLISIWGRGTEAFF.

This clone occurred once. The chain has TRBV7-6 and TRBJ2-5; 9 bases are shared with TRBD1. The germline V gene encodes CDR1 SGHVS and CDR2 FNYEAQ. V lost 2 bases and J lost 3; bases outside the gene matches: 7. This CDR3 has 16 amino acids. CDR3 loop: CASSLSRDRVEETQYF. The CDR3 DNA sequence: TGTGCCAGCAGCTTATCCAGGGACAGGGTGGAAGAGACCCAGTACTTC. The full variable domain, in which reference TRBV7-6 and TRBJ2-5 provide the parts outside the CDR3, is GAGVSQSPRYKVTKRGQDVALRCDPISGHVSLYWYRQALGQGPEFLTYFNYEAQQDKSGLPNDRFSAERPEGSISTLTIQRTEQRDSAMYRCASSLSRDRVEETQYFGPGTRLLVL.

The chain joins TRBV10-3 to TRBJ1-1; D is undetermined. There are 12 residues in the CDR3. Trimming removed 3 bases at V and 5 bases at J, with 7 bases between. Germline CDR1 and CDR2: ENHRY and SYGVKD. The CDR3 loop reads CAISESRTEAFF. DNA of the CDR3: TGTGCCATCAGTGAAAGTCGGACTGAAGCTTTCTTT.

This chain links TRBV15 with TRBJ1-5; 9 bases line up with TRBD1. CDR3 length: 16 amino acids. CDR1 and CDR2 (germline): LNHNV, YYDKDF (reference sequence). Unmatched junction bases numbered 8, after V lost 1 base and J lost 7 bases. CDR3 nucleotides: TGTGCCACCAGCAGAGGGGGGGACAGGGAATACCAGCCCCAGCATTTT. This gives the protein CATSRGGDREYQPQHF.

This chain uses TRBV7-9 with TRBJ1-4, with D perhaps TRBD1 (6 bases). V lost 5 bases and J lost 0, with 7 bases in between. Germline lookup yields CDR1 SEHNR and CDR2 FQNEAQ (reference sequence). There are 14 residues in the CDR3. CDR3 amino acids: CASSRTATNEKLFF. For the CDR3, the DNA is TGTGCCAGCAGCCGGACAGCAACTAATGAAAAACTGTTTTTT.

The rearrangement joins TRBV30 to TRBJ1-2, with a tentative D call TRBD1 (5 bases). The germline gives CDR1 GTSNPN, CDR2 SVGIG (reference sequence). V gave up 0 bases and J gave up 4 bases, with 15 bases separating them. The CDR3 has 15 amino acids. Written as DNA, the CDR3 is TGTGCCTGGAGTGTAACGACCAGGGCGCGCTATGGCTACACCTTC. Encoded protein: CAWSVTTRARYGYTF.

CDR3 sequence: CASSYGGQAPYNEQFF. Here the CDR3 DNA reads TGTGCCAGCAGTTACGGGGGACAGGCGCCATACAATGAGCAGTTCTTC. This chain uses TRBV6-6 with TRBJ2-1; TRBD1 agrees at 8 bases. There are 16 residues in the CDR3. Germline trimming cut 2 bases from V and 4 bases from J; bases unmatched to any gene: 7. CDR1 and CDR2 from the germline V gene are MNHNY and SVGAGI (reference sequence).

This chain connects TRBV10-1 to TRBJ2-5; the match to TRBD2 covers 9 bases. This CDR3 spans 18 amino acids. Germline CDR1 reads WNHNN; CDR2 reads SYGVQD (reference sequence). V lost 6 bases and J lost 3; bases outside the gene matches: 17. The DNA for the CDR3 is TGCGCCAGCAGCCAACAGTTGACTAGCGGAGACCTTGAAGAGACCCAGTACTTC. Translated, it gives CASSQQLTSGDLEETQYF.

The chain recombines TRBV11-2 with TRBJ1-5, with 7 nucleotides matching TRBD1. Germline loops: CDR1 SGHAT, CDR2 FQNNGV. This CDR3 comprises 15 residues. Trimming at V came to 3 bases and at J to 4 bases, leaving 6 bases not matched to a gene. The CDR3 is CASSFSGTANQPQHF. The CDR3 DNA reads as TGTGCCAGCAGCTTCTCCGGGACAGCTAATCAGCCCCAGCATTTT.

J is TRBJ1-6 and V is TRBV5-6, with TRBD1 identical over 8 bases. The V gene end was trimmed by 0 bases and the J gene end by 6 bases; junction bases not matched to a gene: 5. Germline CDR1 and CDR2: SGHDT and YYEEEE. This CDR3 is 16 amino acids long. CDR3 in amino acids: CASSLGTGWGNSPLHF. In nucleotides, the CDR3 is TGTGCCAGCAGCTTGGGGACAGGGTGGGGTAATTCACCCCTCCACTTT.